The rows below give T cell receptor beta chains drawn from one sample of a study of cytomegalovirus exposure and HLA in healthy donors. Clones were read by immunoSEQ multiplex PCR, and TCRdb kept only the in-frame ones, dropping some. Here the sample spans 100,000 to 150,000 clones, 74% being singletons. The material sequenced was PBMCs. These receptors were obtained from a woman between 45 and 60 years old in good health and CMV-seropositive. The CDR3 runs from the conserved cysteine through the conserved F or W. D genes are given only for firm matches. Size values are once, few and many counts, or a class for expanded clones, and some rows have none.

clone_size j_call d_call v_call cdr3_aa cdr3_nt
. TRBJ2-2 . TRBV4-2 CASSPAVGEFSGELFF TGTGCCAGCAGCCCCGCGGTCGGGGAGTTTAGCGGGGAGCTGTTTTTT
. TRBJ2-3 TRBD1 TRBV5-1 CASSLTQGKDTQYF TGCGCCAGCAGCTTGACACAGGGGAAGGATACGCAGTATTTT
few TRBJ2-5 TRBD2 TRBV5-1 CASSFNLQGGGETQYF TGCGCCAGCAGCTTCAATCTCCAAGGCGGGGGGGAGACCCAGTACTTC
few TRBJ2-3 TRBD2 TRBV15 CATSAVAGAKTDTQYF TGTGCCACCAGCGCTGTAGCGGGGGCCAAAACAGATACGCAGTATTTT
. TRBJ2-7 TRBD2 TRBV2 CASTFSPPAGAAYEQYF TGTGCCAGCACCTTTTCCCCCCCAGCGGGGGCGGCCTACGAGCAGTACTTC
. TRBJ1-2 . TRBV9 CASSVEGANYGYTF TGTGCCAGCAGCGTAGAGGGAGCTAACTATGGCTACACCTTC
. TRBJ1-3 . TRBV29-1 CSTSVQERDTIYF TGCAGCACCTCAGTCCAGGAGCGGGACACCATATATTTT
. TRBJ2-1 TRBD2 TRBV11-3 CASSLSGEQYNEQFF TGTGCCAGCAGCTTAAGCGGGGAGCAATACAATGAGCAGTTCTTC
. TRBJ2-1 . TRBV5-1 CASSLGGRGQSSYNEQFF TGCGCCAGCAGCTTAGGAGGTAGGGGACAAAGCTCCTACAATGAGCAGTTCTTC
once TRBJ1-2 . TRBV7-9 CASSYLQGDYGYTF TGTGCCAGCAGCTACTTACAGGGCGACTATGGCTACACCTTC
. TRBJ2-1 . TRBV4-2 CASSLRRAGSYNEQFF TGTGCCAGCAGCCTTAGGCGGGCGGGGTCGTACAATGAGCAGTTCTTC
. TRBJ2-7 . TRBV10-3 CAISESRESYEQYF TGTGCCATCAGTGAGTCGAGGGAGAGCTACGAGCAGTACTTC
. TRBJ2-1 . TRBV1 CTSSQVRVQGGSYNEQFF TGCACCAGCAGCCAAGTACGCGTACAGGGGGGTTCCTACAATGAGCAGTTCTTC
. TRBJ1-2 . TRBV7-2 CASSTQGDFRYTF TGTGCCAGCAGCACACAAGGGGACTTCCGCTACACCTTC
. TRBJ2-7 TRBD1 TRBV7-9 CASSGTTGVSSYEQYF TGTGCCAGCAGCGGGACGACAGGGGTTAGCTCCTACGAGCAGTACTTC
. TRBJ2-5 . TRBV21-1 CASSNHTRVFQETQYF TGTGCCAGCAGCAACCACACTAGAGTCTTCCAAGAGACCCAGTACTTC
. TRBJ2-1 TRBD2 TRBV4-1 CASTFRDYSNEQFF TGCGCCAGCACTTTTCGGGACTACTCCAATGAGCAGTTCTTC
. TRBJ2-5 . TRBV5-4 CASSLNRQSRETQYF TGTGCCAGCAGCTTAAACCGACAGAGTAGGGAGACCCAGTACTTC